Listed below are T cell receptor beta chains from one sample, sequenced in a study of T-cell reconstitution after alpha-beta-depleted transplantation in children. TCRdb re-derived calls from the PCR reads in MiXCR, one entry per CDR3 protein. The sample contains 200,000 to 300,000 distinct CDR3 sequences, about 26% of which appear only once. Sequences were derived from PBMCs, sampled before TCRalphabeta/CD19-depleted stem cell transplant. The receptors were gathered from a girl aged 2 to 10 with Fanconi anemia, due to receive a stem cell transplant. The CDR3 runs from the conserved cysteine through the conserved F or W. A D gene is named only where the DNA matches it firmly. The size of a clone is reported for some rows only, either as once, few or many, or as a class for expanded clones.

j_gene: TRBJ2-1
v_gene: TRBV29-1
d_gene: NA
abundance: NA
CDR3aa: CSVGSRFQFF
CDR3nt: TGCAGCGTTGGGAGCCGGTTTCAGTTCTTC

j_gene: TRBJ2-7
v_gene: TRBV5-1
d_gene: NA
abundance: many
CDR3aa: CASRLVTAYEQYF
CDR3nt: TGCGCCAGCCGACTAGTTACCGCCTACGAGCAGTACTTC

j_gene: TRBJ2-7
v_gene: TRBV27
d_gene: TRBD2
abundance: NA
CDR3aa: CASSLSALAGAEQYF
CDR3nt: TGTGCCAGCAGTTTATCCGCCCTAGCGGGAGCCGAGCAGTACTTC

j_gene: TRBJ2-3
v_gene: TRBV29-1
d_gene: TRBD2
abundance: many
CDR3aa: CSVETGRADTQYF
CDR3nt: TGCAGCGTTGAAACCGGGAGGGCGGATACGCAGTATTTT

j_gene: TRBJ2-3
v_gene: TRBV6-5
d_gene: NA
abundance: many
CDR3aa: CASSYTVSTDTQYF
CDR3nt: TGTGCCAGCAGTTACACGGTCAGCACAGATACGCAGTATTTT

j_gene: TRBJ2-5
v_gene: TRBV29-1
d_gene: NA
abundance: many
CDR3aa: CSVAQETQYF
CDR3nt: TGCAGCGTTGCTCAAGAGACCCAGTACTTC

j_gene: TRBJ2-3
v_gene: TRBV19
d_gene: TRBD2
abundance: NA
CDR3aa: CASSPGLALGLDTQYF
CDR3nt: TGTGCCAGTAGTCCGGGACTAGCGCTGGGCTTGGATACGCAGTATTTT

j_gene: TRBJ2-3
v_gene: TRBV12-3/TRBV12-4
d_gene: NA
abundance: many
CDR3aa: CASSLTVPTDTQYF
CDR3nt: TGTGCCAGCAGCCTGACAGTCCCCACAGATACGCAGTATTTT

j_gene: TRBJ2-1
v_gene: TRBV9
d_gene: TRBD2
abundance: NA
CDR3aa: CASSVVTLAGGYNEQFF
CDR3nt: TGTGCCAGCAGCGTAGTGACCCTAGCGGGAGGATACAATGAGCAGTTCTTC

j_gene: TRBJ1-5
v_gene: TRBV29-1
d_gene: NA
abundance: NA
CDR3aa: CSVHLGGDQPQHF
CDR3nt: TGCAGCGTCCACCTTGGGGGGGATCAGCCCCAGCATTTT

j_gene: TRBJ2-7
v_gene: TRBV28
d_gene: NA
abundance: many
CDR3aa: CASTPTDSSSYEQYF
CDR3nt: TGTGCCAGCACCCCTACTGACAGCAGCTCCTACGAGCAGTACTTC

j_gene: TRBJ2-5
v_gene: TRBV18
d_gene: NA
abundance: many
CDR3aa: CASSRPPLMETQYF
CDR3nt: TGTGCCAGCTCACGGCCACCATTAATGGAGACCCAGTACTTC

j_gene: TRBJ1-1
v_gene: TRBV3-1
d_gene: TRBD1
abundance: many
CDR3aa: CASSPATKRGQVEAFF
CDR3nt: TGTGCCAGCAGCCCCGCGACCAAACGCGGACAGGTTGAAGCTTTCTTT

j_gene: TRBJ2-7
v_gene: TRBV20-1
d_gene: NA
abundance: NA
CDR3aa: CSARGLLIRSYEQYF
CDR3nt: TGCAGTGCTAGAGGACTTTTGATCCGCTCCTACGAGCAGTACTTC

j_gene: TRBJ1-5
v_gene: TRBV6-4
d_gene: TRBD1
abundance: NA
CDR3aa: CASGQGTNQPQHF
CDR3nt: TGTGCCAGCGGACAGGGCACCAATCAGCCCCAGCATTTT